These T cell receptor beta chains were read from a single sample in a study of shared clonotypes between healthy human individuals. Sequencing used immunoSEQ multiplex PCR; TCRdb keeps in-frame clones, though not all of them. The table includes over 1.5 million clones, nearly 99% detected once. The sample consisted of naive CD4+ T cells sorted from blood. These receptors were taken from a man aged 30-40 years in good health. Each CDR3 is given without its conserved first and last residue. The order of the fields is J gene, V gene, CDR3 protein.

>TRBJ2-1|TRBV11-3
ASSLDLTDEQF
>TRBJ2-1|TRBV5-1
ASNVLPTSGFNEQF
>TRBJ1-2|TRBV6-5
ASSIGQGGYT
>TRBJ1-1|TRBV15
ATSRVGGNTEAF
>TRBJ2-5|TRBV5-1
ASSFGLAGILQTTQY
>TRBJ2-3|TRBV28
ASSSLTRSEPDTQY
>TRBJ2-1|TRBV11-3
ASSVTWRGGDSSYNEQF
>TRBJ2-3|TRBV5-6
ASSLDRVGTDTQY
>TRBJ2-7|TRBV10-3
AISIAQGVYEQY
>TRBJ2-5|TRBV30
AWRDRGLTGETQY
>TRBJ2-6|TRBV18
ASSPLGVGANVLT
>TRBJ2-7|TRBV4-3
ASSQGDRRGYEQY
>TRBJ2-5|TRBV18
ASSPLYGTGESQETQY
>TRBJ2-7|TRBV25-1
ASRLYAEQY
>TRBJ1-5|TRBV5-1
ASSPGRPNQPQH
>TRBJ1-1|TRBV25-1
ASSEGAWAAEAF
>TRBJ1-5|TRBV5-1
ASSPLGSQPQH
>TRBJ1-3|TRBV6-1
ASSDVSRSGNTIY
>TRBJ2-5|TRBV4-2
ASSLERWMETQY
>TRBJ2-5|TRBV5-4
ASSQKQGLQETQY
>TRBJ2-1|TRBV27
ASSSLGTTPINEQF
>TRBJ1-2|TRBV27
ASSFIGEAGGYT
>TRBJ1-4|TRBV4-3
ASSQGRGTELF
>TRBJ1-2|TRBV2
ASNLLPGHNYGYT
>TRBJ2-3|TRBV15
ATSRDAPGLTTDTQY
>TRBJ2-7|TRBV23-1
ASSQYLGNSYEQY
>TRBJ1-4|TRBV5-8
ASTAAAIATNEKLF
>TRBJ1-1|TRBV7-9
ASSWDRGINTEAF
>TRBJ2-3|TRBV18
ASSPLRGREMGIDTQY
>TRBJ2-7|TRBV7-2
ASSRESSGIREQY
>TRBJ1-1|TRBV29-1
SVESLQGATEAF
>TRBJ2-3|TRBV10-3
AISVQNTDTQY
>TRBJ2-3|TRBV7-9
ASSPGEWYGDTQY
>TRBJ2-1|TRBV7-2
ASSTSRSVNEQF
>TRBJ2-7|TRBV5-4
ASSFSGASYEQY
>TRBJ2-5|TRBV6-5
ASRLGETQY